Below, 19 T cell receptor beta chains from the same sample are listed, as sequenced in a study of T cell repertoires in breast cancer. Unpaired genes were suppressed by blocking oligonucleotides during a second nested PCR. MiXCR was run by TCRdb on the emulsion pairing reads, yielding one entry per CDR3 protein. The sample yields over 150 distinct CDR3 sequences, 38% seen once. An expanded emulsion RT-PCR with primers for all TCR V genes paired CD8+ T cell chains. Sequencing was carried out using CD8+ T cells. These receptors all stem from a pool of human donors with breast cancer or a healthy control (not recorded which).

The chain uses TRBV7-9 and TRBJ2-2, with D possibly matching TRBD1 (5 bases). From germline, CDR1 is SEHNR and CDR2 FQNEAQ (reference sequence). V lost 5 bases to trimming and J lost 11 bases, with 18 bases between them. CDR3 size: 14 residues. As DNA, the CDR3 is TGTGCCAGCAGCCCACGGGCGGACACCGCAGAGCTGTTTTTT. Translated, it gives CASSPRADTAELFF.

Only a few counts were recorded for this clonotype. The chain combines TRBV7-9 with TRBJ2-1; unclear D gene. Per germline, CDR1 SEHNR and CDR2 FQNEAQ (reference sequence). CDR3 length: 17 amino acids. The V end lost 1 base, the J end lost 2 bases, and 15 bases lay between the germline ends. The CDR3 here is CASSLGGSPSPYNEQFF. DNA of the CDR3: TGTGCCAGCAGCTTAGGAGGCTCTCCCAGCCCCTACAATGAGCAGTTCTTC.

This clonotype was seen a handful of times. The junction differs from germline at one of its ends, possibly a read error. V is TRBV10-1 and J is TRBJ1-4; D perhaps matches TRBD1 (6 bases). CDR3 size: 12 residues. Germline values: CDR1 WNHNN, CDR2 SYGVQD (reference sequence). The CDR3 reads CASFADRSELFF. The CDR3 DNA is TGCGCCAGCTTTGCAGACAGGTCTGAACTTTTTTTT.

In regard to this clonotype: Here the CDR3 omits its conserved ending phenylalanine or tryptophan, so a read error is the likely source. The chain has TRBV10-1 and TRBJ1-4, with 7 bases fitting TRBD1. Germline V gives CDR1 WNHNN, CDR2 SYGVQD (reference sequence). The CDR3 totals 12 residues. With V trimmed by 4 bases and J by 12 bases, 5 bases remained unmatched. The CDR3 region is CASSADRSELFS. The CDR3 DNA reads TGCGCCAGCAGTGCGGACAGGTCTGAACTGTTTTCT.

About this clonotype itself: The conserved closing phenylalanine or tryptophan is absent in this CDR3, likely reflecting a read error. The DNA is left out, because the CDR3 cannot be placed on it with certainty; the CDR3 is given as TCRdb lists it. The CDR3 here is CASSLNGGYGHTS. The rearrangement uses TRBV7-3 and TRBJ1-2; the table's D gene call, TRBD1, was not cross checked with the DNA. Germline CDR1 reads SGHTA; CDR2 reads FQGTGA. Counting both end residues, the CDR3 totals 13 amino acids.

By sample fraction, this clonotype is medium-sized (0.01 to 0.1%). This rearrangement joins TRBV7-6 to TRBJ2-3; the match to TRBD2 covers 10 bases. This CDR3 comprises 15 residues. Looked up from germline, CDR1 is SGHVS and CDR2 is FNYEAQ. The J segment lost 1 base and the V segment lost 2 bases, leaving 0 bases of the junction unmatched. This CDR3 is CASSLLAGGTDTQYF. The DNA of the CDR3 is TGTGCCAGCAGCTTACTAGCGGGGGGCACAGATACGCAGTATTTT.

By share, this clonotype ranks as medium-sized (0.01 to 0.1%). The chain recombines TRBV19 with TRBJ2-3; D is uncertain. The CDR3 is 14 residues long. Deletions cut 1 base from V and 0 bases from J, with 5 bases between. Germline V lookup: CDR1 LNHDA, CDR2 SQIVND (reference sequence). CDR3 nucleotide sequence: TGTGCCAGTAGTATAGTATACAGCACAGATACGCAGTATTTT. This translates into CASSIVYSTDTQYF.

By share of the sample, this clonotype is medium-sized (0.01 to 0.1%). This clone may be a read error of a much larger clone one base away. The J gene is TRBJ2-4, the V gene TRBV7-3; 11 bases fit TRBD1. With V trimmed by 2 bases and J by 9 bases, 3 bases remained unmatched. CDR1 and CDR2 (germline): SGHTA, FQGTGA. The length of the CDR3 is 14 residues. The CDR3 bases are TGTGCCAGCAGCTTAGGACAGGGGGCGAGCATTCAGTACTTC. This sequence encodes CASSLGQGASIQYF. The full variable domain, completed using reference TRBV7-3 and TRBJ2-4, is GAGVSQTPSNKVTEKGKYVELRCDPISGHTALYWYRQSLGQGPEFLIYFQGTGAADDSGLPNDRFFAVRPEGSVSTLKIQRTERGDSAVYLCASSLGQGASIQYFGAGTRLSVL.

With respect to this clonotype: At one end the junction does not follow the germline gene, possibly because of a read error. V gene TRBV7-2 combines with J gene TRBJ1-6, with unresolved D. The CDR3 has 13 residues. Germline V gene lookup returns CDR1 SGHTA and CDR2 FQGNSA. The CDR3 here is CAGSLELFSPLHF. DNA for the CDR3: TGTGCCGGCAGCTTAGAGTTATTTTCACCCCTCCACTTC.

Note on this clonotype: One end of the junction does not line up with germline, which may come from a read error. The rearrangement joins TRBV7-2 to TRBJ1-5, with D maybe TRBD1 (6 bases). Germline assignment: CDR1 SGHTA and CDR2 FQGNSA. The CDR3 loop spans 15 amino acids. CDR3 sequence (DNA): TGTGCCAGCAGCTTGAACAGGGATCATAATCAGCCCCGGCATTTT. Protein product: CASSLNRDHNQPRHF.

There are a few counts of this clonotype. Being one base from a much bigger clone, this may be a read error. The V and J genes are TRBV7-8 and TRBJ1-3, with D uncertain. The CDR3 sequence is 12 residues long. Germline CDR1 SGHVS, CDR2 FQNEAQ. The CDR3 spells CASSLTGNTVYF. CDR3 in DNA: TGTGCCAGCAGCTTAACTGGAAACACCGTATATTTT.

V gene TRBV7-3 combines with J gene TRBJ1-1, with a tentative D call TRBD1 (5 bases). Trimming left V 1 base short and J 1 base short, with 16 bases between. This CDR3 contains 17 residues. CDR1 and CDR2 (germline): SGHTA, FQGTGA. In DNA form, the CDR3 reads TGTGCCAGCAGCTTAAGGTCGGACGGACACTCGAACACTGAAGCTTTCTTT. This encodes CASSLRSDGHSNTEAFF.

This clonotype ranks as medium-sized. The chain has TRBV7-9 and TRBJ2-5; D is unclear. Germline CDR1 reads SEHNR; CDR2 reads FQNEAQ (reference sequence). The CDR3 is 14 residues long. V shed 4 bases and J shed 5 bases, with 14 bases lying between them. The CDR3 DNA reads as TGTGCCAGCAGCTATGACTCCTCATGGGAGACCCAGTACTTC. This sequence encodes CASSYDSSWETQYF.

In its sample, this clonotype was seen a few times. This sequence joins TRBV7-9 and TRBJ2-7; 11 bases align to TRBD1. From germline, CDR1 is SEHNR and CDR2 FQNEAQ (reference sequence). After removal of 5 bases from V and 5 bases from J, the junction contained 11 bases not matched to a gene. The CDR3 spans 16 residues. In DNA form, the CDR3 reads TGTGCCAGCAGCGTGGGTCTCGGACAGGGGGCCAACGAGCAGTACTTC. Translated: CASSVGLGQGANEQYF.

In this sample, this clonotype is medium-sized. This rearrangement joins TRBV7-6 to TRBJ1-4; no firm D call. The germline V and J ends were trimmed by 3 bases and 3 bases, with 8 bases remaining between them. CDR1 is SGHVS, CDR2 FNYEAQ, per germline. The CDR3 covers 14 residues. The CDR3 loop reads CASSFLTANEKLFF. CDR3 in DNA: TGTGCCAGCAGCTTCCTGACGGCTAATGAAAAACTGTTTTTT.

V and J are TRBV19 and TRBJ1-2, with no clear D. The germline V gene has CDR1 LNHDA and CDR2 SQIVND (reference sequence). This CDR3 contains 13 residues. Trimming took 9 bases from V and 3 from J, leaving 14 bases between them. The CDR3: CASSFQPHYGYTF. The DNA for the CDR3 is TGTGCCAGCAGTTTTCAGCCCCACTATGGCTACACCTTC.

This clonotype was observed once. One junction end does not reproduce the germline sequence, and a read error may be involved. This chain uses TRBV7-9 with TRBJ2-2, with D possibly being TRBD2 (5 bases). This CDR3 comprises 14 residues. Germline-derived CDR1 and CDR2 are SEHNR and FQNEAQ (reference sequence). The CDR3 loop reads CASSPRAYSGELFF. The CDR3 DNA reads TGTGCCAGCAGCCCACGGGCGTACTCCGGGGAGCTTTTTTTT.

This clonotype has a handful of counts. The CDR3 nucleotides are TGTGCCAGCAGCTTACGGGCGTACACCGGGGAGCTGTTTTTT. Protein product: CASSLRAYTGELFF. The genes are TRBV7-9 and TRBJ2-2; D gene uncertain. Germline V lookup: CDR1 SEHNR, CDR2 FQNEAQ (reference sequence). This CDR3 is 14 amino acids long. Trimming stripped 2 bases from V and 3 bases from J, with 7 bases between.

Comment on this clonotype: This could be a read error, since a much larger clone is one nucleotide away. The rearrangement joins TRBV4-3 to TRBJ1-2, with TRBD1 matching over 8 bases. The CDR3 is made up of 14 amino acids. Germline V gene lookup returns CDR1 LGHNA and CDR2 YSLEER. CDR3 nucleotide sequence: TGCGCCAGCAGCCTCGGACAGGGAAGACTCGGCTACCCCTTC. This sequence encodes CASSLGQGRLGYPF.